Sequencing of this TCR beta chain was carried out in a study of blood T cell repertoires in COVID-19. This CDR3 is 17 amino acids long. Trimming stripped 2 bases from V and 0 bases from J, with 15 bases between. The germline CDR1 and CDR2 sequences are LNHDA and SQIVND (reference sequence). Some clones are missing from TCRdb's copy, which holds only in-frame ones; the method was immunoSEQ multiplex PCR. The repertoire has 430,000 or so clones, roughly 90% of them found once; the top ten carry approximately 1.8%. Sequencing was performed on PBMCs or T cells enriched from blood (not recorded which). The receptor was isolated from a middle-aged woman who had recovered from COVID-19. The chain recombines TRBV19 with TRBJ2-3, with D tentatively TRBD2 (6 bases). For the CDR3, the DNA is TGTGCCAGTAGTATAAGAGGGTTAGCGGTTAGCACAGATACGCAGTATTTT. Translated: CASSIRGLAVSTDTQYF.